This T cell receptor beta chain appears in the sequencing data of a study of regulatory T cells in long-lasting Graves disease. Study conclusions and caveats: The study found TRBV28, TRBJ1-2 and TRBJ2-5 favored in persistent disease.

The ends were cut back, 6 bases at V and 1 base at J, with 10 bases in the middle. Germline values: CDR1 MNHEY, CDR2 SMNVEV (reference sequence). There are 14 residues in the CDR3. Time point here: newly diagnosed GD, antithyroid drugs for less than 3 months. Extracted PBMC RNA gave rise to the TCR library. Arm-PCR of CDR3 regions and iRepertoire HTBI primers were used to build TCR beta libraries. TCRdb analysed the multiplex PCR reads with MiXCR anew, one entry per CDR3 protein. This table has a few hundred thousand distinct CDR3 sequences, over 15% appearing once. This clonotype was detected a few times. The antigen remains unidentified. The same sample was also used in a study of T cells in Graves' hyperthyroidism and ophthalmopathy.

The V gene is TRBV27, the J gene TRBJ2-4, with D uncertain. This TCR was sampled from a man aged 40-49 years with Graves disease. Here the sequenced sample was peripheral blood mononuclear cells (PBMCs), taken at new diagnosis, from a patient treated with antithyroid drugs. The DNA of the CDR3 is TGTGCCAGCAGGCCCTTCCTTGCCAAAAACATTCAGTACTTC. It translates to CASRPFLAKNIQYF.